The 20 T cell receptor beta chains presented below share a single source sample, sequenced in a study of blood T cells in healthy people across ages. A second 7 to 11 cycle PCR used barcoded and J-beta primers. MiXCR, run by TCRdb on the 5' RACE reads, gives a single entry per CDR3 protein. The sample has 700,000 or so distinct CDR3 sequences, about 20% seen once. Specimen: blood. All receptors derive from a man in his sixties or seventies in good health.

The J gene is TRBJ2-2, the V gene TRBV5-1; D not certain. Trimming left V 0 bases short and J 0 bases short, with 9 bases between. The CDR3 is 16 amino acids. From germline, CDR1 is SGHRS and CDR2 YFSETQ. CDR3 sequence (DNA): TGCGCCAGCAGCTTGGAAGGGAACCCGAACACCGGGGAGCTGTTTTTT. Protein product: CASSLEGNPNTGELFF.

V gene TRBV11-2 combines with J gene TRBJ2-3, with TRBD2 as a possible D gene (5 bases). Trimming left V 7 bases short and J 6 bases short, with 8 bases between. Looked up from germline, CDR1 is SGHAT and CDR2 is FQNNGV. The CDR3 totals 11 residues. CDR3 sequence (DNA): TGTGCCAGCACCTGGGAGGATACGCAGTATTTT. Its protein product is CASTWEDTQYF.

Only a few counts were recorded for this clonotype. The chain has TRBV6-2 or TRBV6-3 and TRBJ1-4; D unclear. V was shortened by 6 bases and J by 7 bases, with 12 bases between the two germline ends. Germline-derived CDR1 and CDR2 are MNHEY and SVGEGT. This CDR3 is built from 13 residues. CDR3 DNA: TGTGCCAGCAGCCATCCAGGAGGTGAAAAACTGTTTTTT. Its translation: CASSHPGGEKLFF.

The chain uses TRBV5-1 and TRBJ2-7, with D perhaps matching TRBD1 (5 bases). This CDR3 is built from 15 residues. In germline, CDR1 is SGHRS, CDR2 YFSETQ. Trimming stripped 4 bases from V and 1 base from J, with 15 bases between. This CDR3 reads CASSGAQLASYEQYF. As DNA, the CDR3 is TGCGCCAGCAGCGGGGCTCAGTTAGCTTCCTACGAGCAGTACTTC.

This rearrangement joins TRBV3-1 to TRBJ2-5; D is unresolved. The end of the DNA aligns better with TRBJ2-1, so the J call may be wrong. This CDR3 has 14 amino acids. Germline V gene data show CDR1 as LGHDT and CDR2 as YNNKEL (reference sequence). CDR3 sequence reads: CASSQGITPVGQFF. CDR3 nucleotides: TGTGCCAGCAGCCAAGGGATTACCCCGGTTGGGCAGTTCTTC.

The CDR3 region is CSVGLHTQYF. In nucleotides, the CDR3 is TGCAGCGTTGGGCTCCATACGCAGTATTTT. The genes are TRBV29-1 and TRBJ2-3; no clear D gene. The CDR3 has 10 residues. The ends were cut back, 4 bases at V and 7 bases at J, with 6 bases in the middle. Looked up from germline, CDR1 is SQVTM and CDR2 is ANQGSEA.

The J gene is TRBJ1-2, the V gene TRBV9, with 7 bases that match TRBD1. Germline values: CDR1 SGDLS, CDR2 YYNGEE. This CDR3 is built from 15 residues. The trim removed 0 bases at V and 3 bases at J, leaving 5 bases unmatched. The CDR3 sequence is CASSVAPGQDYGYTF. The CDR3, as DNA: TGTGCCAGCAGCGTAGCCCCCGGACAGGACTATGGCTACACCTTC.

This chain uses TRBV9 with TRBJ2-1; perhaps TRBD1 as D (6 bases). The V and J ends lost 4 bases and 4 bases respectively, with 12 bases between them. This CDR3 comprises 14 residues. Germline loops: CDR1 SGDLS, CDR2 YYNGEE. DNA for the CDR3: TGTGCCAGCAGCCTAACAGGGTTATACAATGAGCAGTTCTTC. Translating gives CASSLTGLYNEQFF.

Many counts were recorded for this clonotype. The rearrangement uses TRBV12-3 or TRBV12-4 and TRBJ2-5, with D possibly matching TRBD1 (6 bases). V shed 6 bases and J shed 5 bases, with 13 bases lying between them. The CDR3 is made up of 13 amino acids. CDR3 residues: CASSRQVGETQYF. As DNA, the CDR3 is TGTGCCAGCAGCCGACAGGTCGGGGAGACCCAGTACTTC.

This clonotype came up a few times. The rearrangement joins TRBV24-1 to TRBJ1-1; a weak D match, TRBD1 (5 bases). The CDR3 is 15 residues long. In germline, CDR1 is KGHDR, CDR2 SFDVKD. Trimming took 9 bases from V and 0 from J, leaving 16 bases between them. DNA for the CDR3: TGTGCCACCGAAGGGGCCGACGGTTTGAACACTGAAGCTTTCTTT. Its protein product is CATEGADGLNTEAFF.

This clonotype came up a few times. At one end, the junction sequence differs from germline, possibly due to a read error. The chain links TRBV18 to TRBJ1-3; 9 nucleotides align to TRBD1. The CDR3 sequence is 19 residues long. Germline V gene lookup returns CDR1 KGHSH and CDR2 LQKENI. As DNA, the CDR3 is TGTGCCAGCTCACGCTCCGGGACAGGGACCTCTGGAAACACCATACGAAGTTCTTTT. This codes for CASSRSGTGTSGNTIRSSF.

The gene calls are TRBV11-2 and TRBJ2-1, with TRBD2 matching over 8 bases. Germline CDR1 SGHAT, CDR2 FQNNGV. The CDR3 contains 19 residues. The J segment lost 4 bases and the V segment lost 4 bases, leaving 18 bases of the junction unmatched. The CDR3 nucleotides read TGTGCCAGCAGCTCCCTGATCAGATTCAGCGGGAGTAGGTACAATGAGCAGTTCTTC. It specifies CASSSLIRFSGSRYNEQFF. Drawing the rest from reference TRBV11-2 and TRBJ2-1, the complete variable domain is EAGVAQSPRYKIIEKRQSVAFWCNPISGHATLYWYQQILGQGPKLLIQFQNNGVVDDSQLPKDRFSAERLKGVDSTLKIQPAKLEDSAVYLCASSSLIRFSGSRYNEQFFGPGTRLTVL.

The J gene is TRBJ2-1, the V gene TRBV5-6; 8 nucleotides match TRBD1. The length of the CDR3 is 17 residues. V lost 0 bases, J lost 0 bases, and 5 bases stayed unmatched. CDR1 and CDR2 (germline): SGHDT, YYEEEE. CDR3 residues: CASSLGTGPFSYNEQFF. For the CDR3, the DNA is TGTGCCAGCAGCTTGGGGACAGGGCCCTTCTCCTACAATGAGCAGTTCTTC.

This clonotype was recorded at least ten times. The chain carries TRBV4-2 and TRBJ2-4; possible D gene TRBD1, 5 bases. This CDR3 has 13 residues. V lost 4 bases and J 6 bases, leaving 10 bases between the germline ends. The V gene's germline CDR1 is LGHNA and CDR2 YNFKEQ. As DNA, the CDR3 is TGTGCCAGCAGCCCCTTGGACACAAACATTCAGTACTTC. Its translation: CASSPLDTNIQYF.

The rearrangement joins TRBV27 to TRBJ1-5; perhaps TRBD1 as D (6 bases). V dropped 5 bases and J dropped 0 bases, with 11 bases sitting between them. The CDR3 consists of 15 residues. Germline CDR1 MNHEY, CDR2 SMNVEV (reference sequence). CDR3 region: CASSRTVYSNQPQHF. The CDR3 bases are TGTGCCAGCAGTCGGACAGTTTATAGCAATCAGCCCCAGCATTTT.

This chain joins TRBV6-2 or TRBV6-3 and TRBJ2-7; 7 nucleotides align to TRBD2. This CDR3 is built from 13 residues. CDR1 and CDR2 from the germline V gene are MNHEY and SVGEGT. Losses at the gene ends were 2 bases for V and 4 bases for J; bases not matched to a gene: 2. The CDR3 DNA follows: TGTGCCAGCAGTTACCCTAGCGGTTACGAGCAGTACTTC. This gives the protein CASSYPSGYEQYF.

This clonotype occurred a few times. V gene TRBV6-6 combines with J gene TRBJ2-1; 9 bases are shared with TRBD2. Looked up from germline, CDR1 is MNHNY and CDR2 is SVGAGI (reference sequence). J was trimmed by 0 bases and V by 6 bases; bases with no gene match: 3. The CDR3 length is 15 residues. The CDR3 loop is CASSGSGGSYNEQFF. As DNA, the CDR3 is TGTGCCAGCAGCGGTAGCGGGGGCTCCTACAATGAGCAGTTCTTC.

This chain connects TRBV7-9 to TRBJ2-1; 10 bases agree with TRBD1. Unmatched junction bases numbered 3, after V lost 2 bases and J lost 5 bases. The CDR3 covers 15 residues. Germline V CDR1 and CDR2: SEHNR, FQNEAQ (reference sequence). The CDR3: CASSLKGQGNNEQFF. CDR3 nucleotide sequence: TGTGCCAGCAGCTTAAAGGGACAGGGGAACAATGAGCAGTTCTTC. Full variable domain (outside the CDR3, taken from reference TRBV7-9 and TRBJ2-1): DTGVSQNPRHKITKRGQNVTFRCDPISEHNRLYWYRQTLGQGPEFLTYFQNEAQLEKSRLLSDRFSAERPKGSFSTLEIQRTEQGDSAMYLCASSLKGQGNNEQFFGPGTRLTVL.

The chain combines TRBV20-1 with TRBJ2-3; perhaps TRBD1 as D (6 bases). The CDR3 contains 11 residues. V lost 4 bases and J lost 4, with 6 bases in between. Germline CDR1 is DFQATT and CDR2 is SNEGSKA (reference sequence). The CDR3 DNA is TGCAGTGCTAACAGGGCAGATACGCAGTATTTT. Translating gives CSANRADTQYF.

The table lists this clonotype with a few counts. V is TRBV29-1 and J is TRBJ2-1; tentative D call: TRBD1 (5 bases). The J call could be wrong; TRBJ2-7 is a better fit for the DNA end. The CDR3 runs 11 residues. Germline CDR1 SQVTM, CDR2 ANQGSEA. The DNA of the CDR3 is TGCAGCGGCTTGACAGCCTACGAGCAGTACTTC. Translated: CSGLTAYEQYF.